This T cell receptor beta chain was obtained from a study of early T cells in non-severe SARS-CoV-2 infection. TCRdb ran MiXCR on the 5' RACE reads and lists one entry per CDR3 protein. This sample has about 80,000 distinct CDR3 sequences, with over 4% found just once. This clonotype occurred a few times. Germline V gene lookup returns CDR1 LGHNT and CDR2 FRNRAP. The CDR3 runs to 14 residues. V was clipped by 1 base and J by 0 bases, with 4 bases between them. The clonotype originates from an adult who was a healthcare worker with PCR-confirmed SARS-CoV-2 infection or an uninfected control (not recorded which). The chain uses TRBV12-5 and TRBJ1-3; D gene ambiguous. The sample here was whole blood, taken at baseline. In DNA, the CDR3 is TGTGCTAGTGGTTTGGGCATCTCTGGAAACACCATATATTTT. Translation gives CASGLGISGNTIYF.